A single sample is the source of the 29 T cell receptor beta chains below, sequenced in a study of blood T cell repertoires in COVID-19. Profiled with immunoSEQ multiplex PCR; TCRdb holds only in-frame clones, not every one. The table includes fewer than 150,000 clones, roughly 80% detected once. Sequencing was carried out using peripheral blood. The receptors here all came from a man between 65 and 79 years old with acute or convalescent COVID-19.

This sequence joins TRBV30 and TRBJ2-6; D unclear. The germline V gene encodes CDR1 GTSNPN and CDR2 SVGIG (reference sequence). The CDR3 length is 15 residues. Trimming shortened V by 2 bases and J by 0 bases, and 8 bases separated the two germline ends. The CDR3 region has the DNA TGTGCCTGGAGTCAACTCGCCTCTGGGGCCAACGTCCTGACTTTC. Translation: CAWSQLASGANVLTF.

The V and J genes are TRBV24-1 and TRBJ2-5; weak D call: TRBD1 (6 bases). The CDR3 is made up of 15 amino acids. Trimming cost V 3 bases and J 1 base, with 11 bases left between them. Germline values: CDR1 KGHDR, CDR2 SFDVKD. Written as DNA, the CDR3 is TGTGCCACCAGTGATGCAGGGGCAGCCCAAGAGACCCAGTACTTC. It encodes CATSDAGAAQETQYF.

CDR3 nucleotides: TGTGCCAGCAGCTCCACCGGCAGGGAGAACACTGAAGCTTTCTTT. As protein: CASSSTGRENTEAFF. The chain carries TRBV5-4 and TRBJ1-1; a possible D gene is TRBD1 (5 bases). In germline, CDR1 is SGHNT, CDR2 YYREEE (reference sequence). The V end lost 3 bases, the J end lost 1 base, and 13 bases lay between the germline ends. The CDR3 runs 15 residues.

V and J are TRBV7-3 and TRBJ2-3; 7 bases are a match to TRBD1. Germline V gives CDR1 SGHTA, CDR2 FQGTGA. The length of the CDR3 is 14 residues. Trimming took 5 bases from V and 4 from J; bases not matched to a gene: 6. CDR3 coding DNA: TGTGCCAGCAGCCCGACAGGGCCACCAGATACGCAGTATTTT. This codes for CASSPTGPPDTQYF.

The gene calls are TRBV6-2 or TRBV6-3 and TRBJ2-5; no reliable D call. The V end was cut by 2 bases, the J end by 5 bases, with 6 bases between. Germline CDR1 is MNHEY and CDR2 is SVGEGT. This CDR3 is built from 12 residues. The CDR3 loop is CASSYIGETQYF. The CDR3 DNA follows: TGTGCCAGCAGTTACATCGGGGAGACCCAGTACTTC.

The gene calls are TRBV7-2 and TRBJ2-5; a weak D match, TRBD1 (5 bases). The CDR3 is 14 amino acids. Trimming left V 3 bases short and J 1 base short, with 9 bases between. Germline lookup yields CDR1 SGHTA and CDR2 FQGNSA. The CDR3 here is CASSFQGIQETQYF. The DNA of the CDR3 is TGTGCCAGCAGCTTCCAGGGAATCCAAGAGACCCAGTACTTC.

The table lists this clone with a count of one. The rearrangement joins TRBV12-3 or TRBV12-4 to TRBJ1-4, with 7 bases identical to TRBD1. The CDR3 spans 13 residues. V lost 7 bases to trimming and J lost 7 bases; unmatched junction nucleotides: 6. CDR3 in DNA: TGTGCCAGCACCCCGACAGGGATTGAAAAACTGTTTTTT. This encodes CASTPTGIEKLFF.

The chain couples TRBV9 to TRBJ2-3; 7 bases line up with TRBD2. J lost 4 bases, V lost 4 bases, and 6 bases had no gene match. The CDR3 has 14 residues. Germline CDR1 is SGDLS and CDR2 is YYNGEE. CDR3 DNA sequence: TGTGCCAGCAGCACCGGGGAGGGATCAGATACGCAGTATTTT. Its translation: CASSTGEGSDTQYF.

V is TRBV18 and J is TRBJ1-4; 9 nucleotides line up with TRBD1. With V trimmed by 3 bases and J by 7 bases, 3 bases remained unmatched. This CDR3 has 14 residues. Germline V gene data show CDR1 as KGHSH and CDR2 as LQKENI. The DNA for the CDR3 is TGTGCCAGCTCACCGGGGACAGGGTTTGAAAAACTGTTTTTT. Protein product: CASSPGTGFEKLFF. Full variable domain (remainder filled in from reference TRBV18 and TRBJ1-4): NAGVMQNPRHLVRRRGQEARLRCSPMKGHSHVYWYRQLPEEGLKFMVYLQKENIIDESGMPKERFSAEFPKEGPSILRIQQVVRGDSAAYFCASSPGTGFEKLFFGSGTQLSVL.

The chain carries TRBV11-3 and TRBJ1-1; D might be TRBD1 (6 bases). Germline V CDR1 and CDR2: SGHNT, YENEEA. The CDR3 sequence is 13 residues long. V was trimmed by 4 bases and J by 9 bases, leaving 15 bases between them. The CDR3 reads CASSSRLGTKAFF. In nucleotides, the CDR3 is TGTGCCAGCAGCTCCCGACTTGGGACAAAAGCTTTCTTT.

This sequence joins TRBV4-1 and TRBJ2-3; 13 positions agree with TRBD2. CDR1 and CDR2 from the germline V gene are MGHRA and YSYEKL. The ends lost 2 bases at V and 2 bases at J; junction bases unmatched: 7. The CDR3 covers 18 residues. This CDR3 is CASSQRETSGGYTDTQYF. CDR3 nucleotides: TGCGCCAGCAGCCAACGCGAGACTAGCGGGGGGTACACAGATACGCAGTATTTT.

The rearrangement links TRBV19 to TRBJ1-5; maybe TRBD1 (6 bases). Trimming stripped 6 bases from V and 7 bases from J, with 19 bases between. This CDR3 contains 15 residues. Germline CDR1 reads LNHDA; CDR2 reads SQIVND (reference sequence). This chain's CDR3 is CASSSRGGRGQPQHF. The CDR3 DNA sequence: TGTGCCAGTAGCTCCAGAGGGGGAAGGGGGCAGCCCCAGCATTTT.

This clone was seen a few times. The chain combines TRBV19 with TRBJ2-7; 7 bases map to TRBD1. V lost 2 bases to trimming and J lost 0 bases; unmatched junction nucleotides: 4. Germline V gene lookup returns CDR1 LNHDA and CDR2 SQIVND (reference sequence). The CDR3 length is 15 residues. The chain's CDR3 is CASSIIAGGSYEQYF. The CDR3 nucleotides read TGTGCCAGTAGTATAATTGCAGGGGGCTCCTACGAGCAGTACTTC.

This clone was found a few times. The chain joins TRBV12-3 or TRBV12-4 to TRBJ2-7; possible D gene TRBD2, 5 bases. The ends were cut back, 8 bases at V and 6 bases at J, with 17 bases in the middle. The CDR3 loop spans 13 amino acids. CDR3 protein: CASGGGLTGEQYF. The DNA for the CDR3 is TGTGCCAGCGGCGGCGGGCTTACCGGCGAGCAGTACTTC.

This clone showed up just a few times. The CDR3 DNA is TGTGCCTCACAGGGGACCACAGATACGCAGTATTTT. Its translation is CASQGTTDTQYF. The rearrangement uses TRBV6-5 and TRBJ2-3, with TRBD1 identical over 7 bases. This CDR3 contains 12 residues. Germline CDR1 and CDR2: MNHEY and SVGAGI. The V gene end was trimmed by 11 bases and the J gene end by 2 bases; junction bases not matched to a gene: 4.

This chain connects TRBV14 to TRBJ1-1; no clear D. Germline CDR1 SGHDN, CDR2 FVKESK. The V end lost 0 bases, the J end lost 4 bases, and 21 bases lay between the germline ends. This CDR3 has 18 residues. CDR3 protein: CASSQDSVWDWLGTEAFF. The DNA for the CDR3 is TGTGCCAGCAGCCAAGATAGCGTTTGGGATTGGCTGGGCACTGAAGCTTTCTTT. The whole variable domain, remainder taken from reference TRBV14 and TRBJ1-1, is EAGVTQFPSHSVIEKGQTVTLRCDPISGHDNLYWYRRVMGKEIKFLLHFVKESKQDESGMPNNRFLAERTGGTYSTLKVQPAELEDSGVYFCASSQDSVWDWLGTEAFFGQGTRLTVV.

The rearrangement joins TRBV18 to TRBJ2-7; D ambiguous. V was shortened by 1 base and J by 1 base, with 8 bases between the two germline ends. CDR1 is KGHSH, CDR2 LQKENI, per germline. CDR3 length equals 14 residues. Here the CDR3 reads CASSPLERSYEQYF. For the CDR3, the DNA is TGTGCCAGCTCACCACTAGAGAGATCCTACGAGCAGTACTTC.

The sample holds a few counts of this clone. As DNA, the CDR3 is TGCAGCGTTGCTTGGGACAGGTCTGAAGCTTTCTTT. This translates into CSVAWDRSEAFF. The rearrangement joins TRBV29-1 to TRBJ1-1, with TRBD1 matching 8 bases. Germline CDR1 and CDR2: SQVTM and ANQGSEA. The CDR3 consists of 12 residues. Trimming took 4 bases from V and 6 from J; bases not matched to a gene: 4.

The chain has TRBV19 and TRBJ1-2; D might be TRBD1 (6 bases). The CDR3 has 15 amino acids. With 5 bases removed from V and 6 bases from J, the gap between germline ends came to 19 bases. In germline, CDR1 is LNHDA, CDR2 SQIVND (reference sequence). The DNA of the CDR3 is TGTGCCAGTAGTCCCTCAGGGCAGGGGAGTCATGGCTACACCTTC. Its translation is CASSPSGQGSHGYTF.

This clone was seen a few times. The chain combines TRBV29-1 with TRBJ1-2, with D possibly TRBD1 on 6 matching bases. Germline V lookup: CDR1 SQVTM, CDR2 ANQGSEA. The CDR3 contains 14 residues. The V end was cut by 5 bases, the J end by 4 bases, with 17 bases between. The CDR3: CSVRWAGATYGYTF. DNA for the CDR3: TGCAGCGTTCGCTGGGCAGGGGCGACCTATGGCTACACCTTC.

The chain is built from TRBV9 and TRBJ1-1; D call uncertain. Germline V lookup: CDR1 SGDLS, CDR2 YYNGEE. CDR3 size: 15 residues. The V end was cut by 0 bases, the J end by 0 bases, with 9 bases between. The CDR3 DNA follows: TGTGCCAGCAGCGTAGCTGAGGGTATGAACACTGAAGCTTTCTTT. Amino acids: CASSVAEGMNTEAFF.

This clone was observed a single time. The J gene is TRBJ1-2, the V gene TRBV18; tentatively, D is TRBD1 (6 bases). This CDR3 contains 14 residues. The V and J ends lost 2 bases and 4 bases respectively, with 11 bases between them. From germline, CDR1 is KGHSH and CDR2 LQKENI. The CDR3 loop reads CASSPSGQRYGYTF. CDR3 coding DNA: TGTGCCAGCTCACCATCAGGACAGCGCTATGGCTACACCTTC.

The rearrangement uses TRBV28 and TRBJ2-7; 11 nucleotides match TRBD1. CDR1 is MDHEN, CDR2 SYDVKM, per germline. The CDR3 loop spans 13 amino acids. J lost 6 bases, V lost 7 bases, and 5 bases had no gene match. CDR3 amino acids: CASTNGQGAEQYF. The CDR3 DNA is TGTGCCAGCACCAACGGACAGGGGGCCGAGCAGTACTTC. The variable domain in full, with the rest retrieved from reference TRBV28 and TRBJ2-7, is DVKVTQSSRYLVKRTGEKVFLECVQDMDHENMFWYRQDPGLGLRLIYFSYDVKMKEKGDIPEGYSVSREKKERFSLILESASTNQTSMYLCASTNGQGAEQYFGPGTRLTVT.

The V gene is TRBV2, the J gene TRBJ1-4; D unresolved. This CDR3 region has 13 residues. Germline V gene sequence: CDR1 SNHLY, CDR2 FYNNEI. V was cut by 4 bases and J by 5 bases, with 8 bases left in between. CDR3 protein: CASSVTGNEKLFF. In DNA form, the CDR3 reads TGTGCCAGCAGTGTAACGGGGAATGAAAAACTGTTTTTT.

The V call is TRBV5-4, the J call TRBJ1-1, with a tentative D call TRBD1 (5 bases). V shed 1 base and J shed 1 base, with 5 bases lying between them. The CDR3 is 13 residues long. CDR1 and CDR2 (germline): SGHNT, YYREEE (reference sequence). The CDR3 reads CASSLTGNTEAFF. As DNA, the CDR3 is TGTGCCAGCAGCTTGACAGGGAACACTGAAGCTTTCTTT.

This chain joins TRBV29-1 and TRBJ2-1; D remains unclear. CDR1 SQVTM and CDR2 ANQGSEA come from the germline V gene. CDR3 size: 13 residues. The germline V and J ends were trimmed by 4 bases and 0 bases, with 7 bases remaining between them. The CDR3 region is CSVGHDSYNEQFF. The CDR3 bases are TGCAGCGTTGGACATGACTCCTACAATGAGCAGTTCTTC.

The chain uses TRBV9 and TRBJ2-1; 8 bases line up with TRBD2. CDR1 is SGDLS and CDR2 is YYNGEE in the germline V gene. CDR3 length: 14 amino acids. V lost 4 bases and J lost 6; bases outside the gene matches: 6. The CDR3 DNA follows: TGTGCCAGCAGCTTCCTAGCGGGTAGCAATGAGCAGTTCTTC. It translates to CASSFLAGSNEQFF.

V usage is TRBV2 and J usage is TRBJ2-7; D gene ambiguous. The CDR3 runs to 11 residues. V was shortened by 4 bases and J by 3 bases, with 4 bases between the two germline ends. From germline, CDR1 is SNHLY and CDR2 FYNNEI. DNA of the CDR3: TGTGCCAGCAGTGTCCTCTACGAGCAGTACTTC. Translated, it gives CASSVLYEQYF.

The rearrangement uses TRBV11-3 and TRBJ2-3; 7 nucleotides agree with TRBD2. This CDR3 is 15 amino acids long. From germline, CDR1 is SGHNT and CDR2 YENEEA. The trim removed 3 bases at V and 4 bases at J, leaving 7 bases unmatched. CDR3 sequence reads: CASSFGGSRADTQYF. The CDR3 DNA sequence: TGTGCCAGCAGCTTCGGCGGGAGCAGAGCAGATACGCAGTATTTT.